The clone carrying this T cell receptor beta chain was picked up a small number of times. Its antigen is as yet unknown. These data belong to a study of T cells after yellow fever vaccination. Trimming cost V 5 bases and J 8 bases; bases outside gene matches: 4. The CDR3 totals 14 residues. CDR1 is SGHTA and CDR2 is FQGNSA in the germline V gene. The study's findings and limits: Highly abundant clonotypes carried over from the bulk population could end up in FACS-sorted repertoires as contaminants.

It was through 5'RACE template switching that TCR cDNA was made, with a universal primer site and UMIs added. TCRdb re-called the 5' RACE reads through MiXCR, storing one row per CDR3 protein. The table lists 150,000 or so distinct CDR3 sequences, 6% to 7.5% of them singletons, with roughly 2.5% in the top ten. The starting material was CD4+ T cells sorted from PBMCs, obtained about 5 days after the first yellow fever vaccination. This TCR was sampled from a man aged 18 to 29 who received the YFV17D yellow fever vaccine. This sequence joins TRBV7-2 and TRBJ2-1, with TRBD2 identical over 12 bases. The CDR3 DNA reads TGTGCCAGCAGCAGGACTAGCGGGGCCGATGAGCAGTTCTTC. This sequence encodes CASSRTSGADEQFF.